A single sample is the source of the 10 T cell receptor beta chains below, sequenced in a study of regulatory T cells in long-lasting Graves disease. Time point defined: newly diagnosed GD, antithyroid drugs for less than 3 months. Construction of the TCR library relied on RNA isolated from PBMCs. Arm-PCR of CDR3 regions with iRepertoire HTBI primers generated TCR beta libraries. Via MiXCR, TCRdb re-called the multiplex PCR reads, giving one row per CDR3 protein. The data show hundreds of thousands of distinct CDR3 sequences, approximately 15% seen once. The same sample was also used in a study of T cells in Graves' hyperthyroidism and ophthalmopathy.

Source: peripheral blood mononuclear cells (PBMCs), taken at new diagnosis, from a patient treated with antithyroid drugs. The receptor source for this set is a woman aged 25 to 45 with Graves disease.

The chain combines TRBV18 with TRBJ2-7; 8 bases agree with TRBD1. This CDR3 region has 15 residues. Germline CDR1 is KGHSH and CDR2 is LQKENI. The V gene end was trimmed by 3 bases and the J gene end by 0 bases; junction bases not matched to a gene: 4. The CDR3 is CASSPTGDTSYEQYF. The CDR3 region has the DNA TGTGCCAGCTCACCGACAGGGGATACCTCCTACGAGCAGTACTTC.

In its sample, this clonotype was seen many times. The chain links TRBV3-1 to TRBJ1-2, with D perhaps matching TRBD1 (5 bases). The CDR3 length is 16 residues. V was pared by 4 bases and J by 2 bases, with 17 bases between. Germline assignment: CDR1 LGHDT and CDR2 YNNKEL (reference sequence). CDR3 sequence: CASSPPGVRINYGYTF. The CDR3 region has the DNA TGTGCCAGCAGCCCTCCGGGGGTCAGGATAAACTATGGCTACACCTTC. Filled out from reference TRBV3-1 and TRBJ1-2, the complete variable domain reads DTAVSQTPKYLVTQMGNDKSIKCEQNLGHDTMYWYKQDSKKFLKIMFSYNNKELIINETVPNRFSPKSPDKAHLNLHINSLELGDSAVYFCASSPPGVRINYGYTFGSGTRLTVV.

This clonotype was detected many times. The gene calls are TRBV6-2 or TRBV6-3 and TRBJ1-5; D is undetermined. The V end was cut by 8 bases, the J end by 6 bases, with 17 bases between. Looked up from germline, CDR1 is MNHEY and CDR2 is SVGEGT. The CDR3 has 14 amino acids. CDR3 bases: TGTGCCAGCCAAGGCAGGCTGAGTGGTCAGCCCCAGCATTTT. The encoded protein is CASQGRLSGQPQHF.

This clonotype came up many times. The chain links TRBV28 to TRBJ2-7; D is unclear. Germline assignment: CDR1 MDHEN and CDR2 SYDVKM. This CDR3 is built from 13 residues. V was clipped by 2 bases and J by 3 bases, with 8 bases between them. In DNA, the CDR3 is TGTGCCAGCAGTTTAGTCTTGTACTACGAGCAGTACTTC. Protein product: CASSLVLYYEQYF.

This clonotype was detected ten times or more. The chain carries TRBV5-1 and TRBJ2-7, with 12 bases matching TRBD2. V lost 4 bases, J lost 6 bases, and 8 bases stayed unmatched. CDR1 and CDR2 (germline): SGHRS, YFSETQ. The CDR3 runs 15 residues. The chain's CDR3 is CASSHGTSGLSEQYF. CDR3 nucleotides: TGCGCCAGCAGCCATGGGACTAGCGGGCTCTCCGAGCAGTACTTC.

The CDR3 loop reads CAIRLDVSGYEQYF. The CDR3 region has the DNA TGTGCCATCAGACTTGATGTGAGTGGATACGAGCAGTACTTC. The chain is built from TRBV10-3 and TRBJ2-7; the D is unclear. CDR1 and CDR2 from the germline V gene are ENHRY and SYGVKD. The CDR3 consists of 14 residues. Trimming took 6 bases from V and 4 from J, leaving 16 bases between them.

The V call is TRBV19, the J call TRBJ2-2; 10 bases map to TRBD2. The CDR3 has 16 amino acids. Looked up from germline, CDR1 is LNHDA and CDR2 is SQIVND (reference sequence). The junction had 10 bases not matched to a gene; V was cut back by 7 bases and J by 5 bases. CDR3 sequence reads: CASKVLAGGWTGELFF. CDR3 in DNA: TGTGCCAGTAAGGTGTTAGCGGGAGGATGGACCGGGGAGCTGTTTTTT.

This clonotype was detected ten times or more. The CDR3, as DNA: TGTGCCAGCAGTGAATGGACGGGCCTCTATGGCTACACCTTC. Its translation is CASSEWTGLYGYTF. The chain links TRBV6-1 to TRBJ1-2; D gene ambiguous. Trimming removed 2 bases at V and 4 bases at J, with 11 bases between. CDR1 and CDR2 from the germline V gene are MNHNS and SASEGT. This CDR3 has 14 amino acids.

A note on this clonotype: This likely reflects a read error, since a far larger clone is one base away. Because the CDR3 is missing its conserved closing phenylalanine or tryptophan, this is likely a read error. The J gene is TRBJ2-7, the V gene TRBV7-2; weak D call: TRBD2 (6 bases). The J call may be in error: the DNA end matches TRBJ2-5 better. Germline-derived CDR1 and CDR2 are SGHTA and FQGNSA. This CDR3 contains 15 residues. The chain's CDR3 is CASSLDGRSGETQYS. The DNA of the CDR3 is TGTGCCAGCAGCTTGGACGGGAGAAGTGGAGAGACCCAGTACTCC.

The chain has TRBV19 and TRBJ2-6; 7 nucleotides align to TRBD1. The CDR3 has 16 residues. V lost 5 bases to trimming and J lost 2 bases; unmatched junction nucleotides: 6. The V gene's germline CDR1 is LNHDA and CDR2 SQIVND (reference sequence). CDR3 nucleotide sequence: TGTGCCAGTAGTCCCAAGACAGGGACTGGGGCCAACGTCCTGACTTTC. Its translation: CASSPKTGTGANVLTF.